Each of the 25 T cell receptor beta chains below was sequenced from the same sample in a study of PD-1 blockade in classical Hodgkin lymphoma. TCRdb keeps only in-frame clones here, not all; method: immunoSEQ multiplex PCR. The table shows about 16,000 clones, with approximately 84% occurring only once. The time point denotes: newly diagnosed, previously untreated cHL patient sample. The sequenced sample was peripheral blood mononuclear cells (PBMCs). Receptor source: a human donor with classical Hodgkin lymphoma.

CDR3 sequence reads: CSVVLRGPPYNEQFF. In DNA form, the CDR3 reads TGCAGCGTTGTTTTACGGGGCCCTCCCTACAATGAGCAGTTCTTC. This chain connects TRBV29-1 to TRBJ2-1; the D gene could be TRBD1 or TRBD2 (5 bases each). Trimming left V 4 bases short and J 2 bases short, with 15 bases between. This CDR3 comprises 15 residues. The germline V gene encodes CDR1 SQVTM and CDR2 ANQGSEA.

The chain recombines TRBV9 with TRBJ1-5; 7 bases match TRBD1. Germline trimming cut 2 bases from V and 7 bases from J; bases unmatched to any gene: 6. The CDR3 length is 14 residues. Germline V gene sequence: CDR1 SGDLS, CDR2 YYNGEE. The CDR3 region is CASSVGTVGQPQHF. Here the CDR3 DNA reads TGTGCCAGCAGCGTGGGGACAGTGGGACAGCCCCAGCATTTT. Variable domain in full (rest from reference TRBV9 and TRBJ1-5): DSGVTQTPKHLITATGQRVTLRCSPRSGDLSVYWYQQSLDQGLQFLIQYYNGEERAKGNILERFSAQQFPDLHSELNLSSLELGDSALYFCASSVGTVGQPQHFGDGTRLSIL.

This chain links TRBV11-2 with TRBJ2-7; D may correspond to TRBD1 or TRBD2 (5 bases each). Germline V gives CDR1 SGHAT, CDR2 FQNNGV. This CDR3 contains 13 residues. The germline V and J ends were trimmed by 5 bases and 3 bases, with 11 bases remaining between them. The CDR3: CASSRDVHYEQYF. The CDR3 region has the DNA TGTGCCAGCAGCCGGGACGTCCACTACGAGCAGTACTTC.

The rearrangement joins TRBV29-1 to TRBJ2-3, with TRBD2 identical over 12 bases. The germline V gene encodes CDR1 SQVTM and CDR2 ANQGSEA. The V gene end was trimmed by 1 base and the J gene end by 5 bases; junction bases not matched to a gene: 7. The CDR3 covers 16 residues. The CDR3 DNA is TGCAGCGTTGAAGGACTAGCGGGAGTCGGGGTAGATACGCAGTATTTT. Translated: CSVEGLAGVGVDTQYF.

This sequence joins TRBV5-1 and TRBJ1-2, with D possibly being TRBD1 (5 bases). Germline CDR1 SGHRS, CDR2 YFSETQ. This CDR3 has 17 residues. The V gene lost 0 bases and the J gene lost 5 bases, with 20 bases spanning the gap. The CDR3 DNA is TGCGCCAGCAGCTTGGGGGCAGGGCATTCACGGACTTATGGCTACACCTTC. Protein: CASSLGAGHSRTYGYTF.

This chain links TRBV2 with TRBJ2-1, with TRBD1 matching over 7 bases. Trimming took 4 bases from V and 0 from J; bases not matched to a gene: 9. CDR1 is SNHLY, CDR2 FYNNEI, per germline. CDR3 length: 17 amino acids. For the CDR3, the DNA is TGTGCCAGCAGTGCCCTGACAGGGCGGTCCTCCTACAATGAGCAGTTCTTC. Translating gives CASSALTGRSSYNEQFF.

The CDR3 DNA sequence: TGTGCCAGCAGTGAATATGGGGTGGTTGCCACAGATACGCAGTATTTT. Amino acids: CASSEYGVVATDTQYF. This sequence joins TRBV2 and TRBJ2-3; D gene ambiguous. V was cut by 2 bases and J by 2 bases, with 14 bases left in between. The V gene's germline CDR1 is SNHLY and CDR2 FYNNEI. CDR3 length: 16 residues.

This clone is judged medium-sized. The chain joins TRBV7-9 to TRBJ2-7, with D unresolved. Between the trimmed V and J ends, which lost 2 bases and 4 bases, there was a span of 9 bases. The CDR3 contains 13 residues. Germline values: CDR1 SEHNR, CDR2 FQNEAQ (reference sequence). CDR3 DNA: TGTGCCAGCAGCTTATTTCTGGAATACGAGCAGTACTTC. Encoded protein: CASSLFLEYEQYF.

Turning to this clone: This sample also contains other DNA sequences that code for the same CDR3. This chain uses TRBV5-1 with TRBJ2-1; a possible D gene is TRBD1 (6 bases). With 0 bases removed from V and 5 bases from J, the gap between germline ends came to 15 bases. CDR1 is SGHRS, CDR2 YFSETQ, per germline. The CDR3 is 16 residues long. The CDR3 reads CASSLGRVEGDNEQFF. Written as DNA, the CDR3 is TGCGCCAGCAGCTTGGGGCGTGTAGAGGGGGACAATGAGCAGTTCTTC.

The chain recombines TRBV5-1 with TRBJ1-1; D perhaps matches TRBD1 (5 bases). V dropped 3 bases and J dropped 2 bases, with 11 bases sitting between them. Germline V gives CDR1 SGHRS, CDR2 YFSETQ. The CDR3 consists of 14 residues. The DNA for the CDR3 is TGCGCCAGCAGCTCGAGGACAAGTAACACTGAAGCTTTCTTT. Translating it yields CASSSRTSNTEAFF.

This chain links TRBV11-2 with TRBJ2-1, with D unclear. CDR1 is SGHAT, CDR2 FQNNGV, per germline. Trimming took 0 bases from V and 3 from J, leaving 9 bases between them. The CDR3 is 15 residues long. CDR3 loop: CASSLDLMLYNEQFF. The CDR3 DNA reads as TGTGCCAGCAGCTTAGACCTTATGCTCTACAATGAGCAGTTCTTC.

The chain recombines TRBV5-1 with TRBJ2-5; 9 bases align to TRBD2. J gave up 5 bases and V 2 bases, and 7 bases lay outside the gene matches. The CDR3 has 15 residues. From germline, CDR1 is SGHRS and CDR2 YFSETQ. The CDR3 is CASSFPHSGSETQYF. The CDR3 bases are TGCGCCAGCAGCTTTCCCCATAGCGGGAGCGAGACCCAGTACTTC.

V usage is TRBV19 and J usage is TRBJ1-6; 10 positions agree with TRBD1. Germline lookup yields CDR1 LNHDA and CDR2 SQIVND (reference sequence). Unmatched junction bases numbered 0, after V lost 4 bases and J lost 6 bases. The CDR3 loop spans 14 amino acids. CDR3 in DNA: TGTGCCAGTAGTAGGGACAGGGGTAATTCACCCCTCCACTTT. Residues: CASSRDRGNSPLHF.

The chain couples TRBV7-9 to TRBJ2-3; D call uncertain. The length of the CDR3 is 15 residues. CDR1 is SEHNR and CDR2 is FQNEAQ in the germline V gene (reference sequence). The V end lost 0 bases, the J end lost 4 bases, and 11 bases lay between the germline ends. The CDR3 DNA sequence: TGTGCCAGCAGCTTAGCAGGTTCCTATTCAGATACGCAGTATTTT. The encoded protein is CASSLAGSYSDTQYF.

This clone came up once. This CDR3 is CASSLQQGVSNTIYF. CDR3 sequence (DNA): TGTGCCAGCAGCCTCCAACAGGGGGTATCAAACACCATATATTTT. The V gene is TRBV7-6, the J gene TRBJ1-3, with 8 positions matching TRBD1. V lost 5 bases and J lost 6; bases outside the gene matches: 9. Germline CDR1 reads SGHVS; CDR2 reads FNYEAQ. This CDR3 comprises 15 residues. Together with reference TRBV7-6 and TRBJ1-3, the CDR3 gives the full variable domain: GAGVSQSPRYKVTKRGQDVALRCDPISGHVSLYWYRQALGQGPEFLTYFNYEAQQDKSGLPNDRFSAERPEGSISTLTIQRTEQRDSAMYRCASSLQQGVSNTIYFGEGSWLTVV.

The CDR3 region has the DNA TGTGCCAGCTCACCTATCCAGTACAATGAGCAGTTCTTC. Residues: CASSPIQYNEQFF. The genes are TRBV18 and TRBJ2-1; D call uncertain. Trimming took 3 bases from V and 4 from J, leaving 7 bases between them. Per germline, CDR1 KGHSH and CDR2 LQKENI. The CDR3 has 13 residues.

The J gene is TRBJ1-2, the V gene TRBV14; D gene ambiguous. Trimming shortened V by 4 bases and J by 4 bases, and 7 bases separated the two germline ends. Germline V gene lookup returns CDR1 SGHDN and CDR2 FVKESK. The CDR3 is 12 residues long. The CDR3 is CASSPSFYGYTF. Here the CDR3 DNA reads TGTGCCAGCAGCCCCAGCTTCTATGGCTACACCTTC. Looking up the rest from reference TRBV14 and TRBJ1-2 gives the full variable domain: EAGVTQFPSHSVIEKGQTVTLRCDPISGHDNLYWYRRVMGKEIKFLLHFVKESKQDESGMPNNRFLAERTGGTYSTLKVQPAELEDSGVYFCASSPSFYGYTFGSGTRLTVV.

Here the CDR3 reads CASSLAAGDSHNEQFF. For the CDR3, the DNA is TGTGCCAGCAGCTTGGCGGCGGGCGACTCTCACAATGAGCAGTTCTTC. The genes are TRBV5-4 and TRBJ2-1, with D tentatively TRBD2 (5 bases). Trimming removed 0 bases from V and 5 bases from J, with 15 bases in between. The CDR3 covers 16 residues. Germline CDR1 is SGHNT and CDR2 is YYREEE (reference sequence).

The J gene is TRBJ1-5, the V gene TRBV28, with 8 positions matching TRBD1. The CDR3 is 14 residues long. J gave up 2 bases and V 5 bases, and 2 bases lay outside the gene matches. Germline V gene lookup returns CDR1 MDHEN and CDR2 SYDVKM. The CDR3 here is CASSETGGNQPQHF. CDR3 nucleotide sequence: TGTGCCAGCAGTGAGACAGGGGGCAATCAGCCCCAGCATTTT.

In this sample, this clone turned up a few times. V and J are TRBV10-1 and TRBJ1-3, with D maybe TRBD1 (5 bases). Between the trimmed V and J ends, which lost 6 bases and 0 bases, there was a span of 6 bases. The V gene's germline CDR1 is WNHNN and CDR2 SYGVQD (reference sequence). The length of the CDR3 is 13 residues. The CDR3 region has the DNA TGCGCCAGCAGGGACACCTCTGGAAACACCATATATTTT. This sequence encodes CASRDTSGNTIYF.

V gene TRBV2 combines with J gene TRBJ1-5; tentative D call: TRBD1 (6 bases). The CDR3 covers 14 residues. From germline, CDR1 is SNHLY and CDR2 FYNNEI. The V and J ends lost 4 bases and 5 bases respectively, with 12 bases between them. CDR3 sequence reads: CASSGTALDQPQHF. CDR3 bases: TGTGCCAGCAGTGGGACAGCGCTGGATCAGCCCCAGCATTTT.

V usage is TRBV6-4 and J usage is TRBJ2-7; D possibly corresponds to TRBD1 (6 bases). CDR3 size: 13 residues. V dropped 0 bases and J dropped 7 bases, with 10 bases sitting between them. Per germline, CDR1 MRHNA and CDR2 SNTAGT. CDR3 DNA: TGTGCCAGCAGTGACTCGACAGGCAGTGAGCAGTACTTC. Translated: CASSDSTGSEQYF.

The genes are TRBV28 and TRBJ2-2; possible D gene TRBD2, 6 bases. The V end lost 10 bases, the J end lost 4 bases, and 16 bases lay between the germline ends. CDR1 MDHEN and CDR2 SYDVKM come from the germline V gene. CDR3 length equals 14 residues. Here the CDR3 DNA reads TGTGCCACCAAGACCGGGGGAATCACCGGGGAGCTGTTTTTT. Amino acids: CATKTGGITGELFF. Looking up the rest from reference TRBV28 and TRBJ2-2 gives the full variable domain: DVKVTQSSRYLVKRTGEKVFLECVQDMDHENMFWYRQDPGLGLRLIYFSYDVKMKEKGDIPEGYSVSREKKERFSLILESASTNQTSMYLCATKTGGITGELFFGEGSRLTVL.

V gene TRBV19 combines with J gene TRBJ2-7; D ambiguous. Germline V CDR1 and CDR2: LNHDA, SQIVND (reference sequence). The CDR3 spans 13 residues. With 3 bases removed from V and 0 bases from J, the gap between germline ends came to 6 bases. CDR3 in amino acids: CASSIGGSYEQYF. The CDR3 DNA reads TGTGCCAGTAGTATTGGTGGCTCCTACGAGCAGTACTTC.

The V gene is TRBV29-1, the J gene TRBJ2-2; the match to TRBD1 covers 7 bases. Trimming removed 3 bases from V and 1 base from J; junction bases left unmatched: 2. The CDR3 is 14 amino acids. Per germline, CDR1 SQVTM and CDR2 ANQGSEA. CDR3 coding DNA: TGCAGCGTTGACAGGGGGAGGAACACCGGGGAGCTGTTTTTT. Protein product: CSVDRGRNTGELFF.